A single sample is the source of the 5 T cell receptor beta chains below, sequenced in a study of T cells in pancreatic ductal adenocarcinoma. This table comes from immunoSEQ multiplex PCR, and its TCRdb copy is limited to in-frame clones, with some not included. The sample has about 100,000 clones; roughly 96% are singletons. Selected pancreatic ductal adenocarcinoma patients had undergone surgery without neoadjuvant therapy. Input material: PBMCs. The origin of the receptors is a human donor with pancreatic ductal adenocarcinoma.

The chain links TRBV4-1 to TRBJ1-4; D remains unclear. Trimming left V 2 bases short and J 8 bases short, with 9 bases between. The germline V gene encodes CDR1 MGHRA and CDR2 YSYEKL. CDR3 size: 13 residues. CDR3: CASSQPLREKLFF. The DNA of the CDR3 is TGCGCCAGCAGCCAACCGTTGAGGGAAAAACTGTTTTTT.

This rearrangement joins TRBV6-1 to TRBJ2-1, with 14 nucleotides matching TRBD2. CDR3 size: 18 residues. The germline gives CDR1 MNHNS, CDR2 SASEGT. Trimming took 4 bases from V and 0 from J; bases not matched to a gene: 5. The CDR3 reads CASSGLAGGPSSYNEQFF. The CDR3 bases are TGTGCCAGCAGTGGACTAGCGGGAGGGCCGTCCTCCTACAATGAGCAGTTCTTC.

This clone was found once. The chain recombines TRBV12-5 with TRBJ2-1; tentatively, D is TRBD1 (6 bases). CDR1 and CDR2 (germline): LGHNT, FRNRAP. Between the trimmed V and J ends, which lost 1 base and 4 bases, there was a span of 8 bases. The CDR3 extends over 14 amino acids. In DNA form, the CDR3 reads TGTGCTAGTGGTTTGGGGACAGTTTACAATGAGCAGTTCTTC. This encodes CASGLGTVYNEQFF. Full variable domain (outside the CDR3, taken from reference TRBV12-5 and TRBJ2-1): DARVTQTPRHKVTEMGQEVTMRCQPILGHNTVFWYRQTMMQGLELLAYFRNRAPLDDSGMPKDRFSAEMPDATLATLKIQPSEPRDSAVYFCASGLGTVYNEQFFGPGTRLTVL.

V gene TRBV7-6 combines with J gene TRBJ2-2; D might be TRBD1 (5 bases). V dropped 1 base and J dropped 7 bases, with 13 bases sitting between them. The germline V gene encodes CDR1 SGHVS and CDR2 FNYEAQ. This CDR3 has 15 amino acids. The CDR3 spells CASSLGLGLIGELFF. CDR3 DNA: TGTGCCAGCAGCTTAGGGTTGGGGCTCATCGGGGAGCTGTTTTTT.

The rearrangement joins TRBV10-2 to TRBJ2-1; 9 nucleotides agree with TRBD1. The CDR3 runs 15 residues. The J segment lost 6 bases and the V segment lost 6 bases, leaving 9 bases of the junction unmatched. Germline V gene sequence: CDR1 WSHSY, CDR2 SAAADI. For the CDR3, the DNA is TGCGCCAGCAGCAACCCGGGACAGGGTAGCAATGAGCAGTTCTTC. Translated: CASSNPGQGSNEQFF.